The next 21 T cell receptor beta chains were all read from a single sample in a study. MiXCR, applied by TCRdb to the RT-PCR reads, yields one record per CDR3 protein. The sample records 650,000 to 800,000 distinct CDR3 sequences, 12% to 15% being singletons. The sample consisted of memory CD4+ T cells from blood. Receptors were obtained from a female donor in good health, serving as a healthy control.

This clonotype appeared a few times. V is TRBV28 and J is TRBJ1-2; 7 bases match TRBD1. J was trimmed by 8 bases and V by 1 base; bases with no gene match: 4. Germline CDR1 reads MDHEN; CDR2 reads SYDVKM. The CDR3 has 13 amino acids. The CDR3 sequence is CASSLYQGVGYTF. CDR3 DNA: TGTGCCAGCAGTTTATATCAGGGGGTCGGCTACACCTTC.

The chain joins TRBV20-1 to TRBJ2-1, with TRBD2 identical over 7 bases. This CDR3 comprises 14 residues. The germline gives CDR1 DFQATT, CDR2 SNEGSKA (reference sequence). Germline trimming cut 1 base from V and 3 bases from J; bases unmatched to any gene: 3. Here the CDR3 reads CSARGSSGYNEQFF. The CDR3, as DNA: TGCAGTGCTAGAGGGTCTAGCGGCTACAATGAGCAGTTCTTC.

This clonotype was seen only a few times. This chain links TRBV6-5 with TRBJ1-1; 10 bases fit TRBD1. CDR3 size: 15 residues. With 6 bases clipped from V and 4 bases from J, the junction kept 8 bases outside the gene matches. In germline, CDR1 is MNHEY, CDR2 SVGAGI. The CDR3 coding sequence is TGTGCCAGCAGGTCCGGGACAGGGGTCGGCACTGAAGCTTTCTTT. Protein: CASRSGTGVGTEAFF.

V gene TRBV20-1 combines with J gene TRBJ1-2, with D possibly TRBD1 on 5 matching bases. Germline-derived CDR1 and CDR2 are DFQATT and SNEGSKA (reference sequence). The germline V and J ends were trimmed by 3 bases and 4 bases, with 12 bases remaining between them. The CDR3 loop spans 13 amino acids. The CDR3 loop reads CSASGGEIYGYTF. In nucleotides, the CDR3 is TGCAGTGCTAGTGGGGGAGAGATCTATGGCTACACCTTC.

This clonotype showed up many times. This chain links TRBV28 with TRBJ2-7; D not certain. Germline V lookup: CDR1 MDHEN, CDR2 SYDVKM. V was trimmed by 4 bases and J by 0 bases, leaving 7 bases between them. There are 13 residues in the CDR3. The CDR3 nucleotides are TGTGCCAGCAGTTCCCACAGCTCCTACGAGCAGTACTTC. This encodes CASSSHSSYEQYF.

This clonotype appeared a few times. J is TRBJ1-2 and V is TRBV7-8; the D is unclear. CDR1 SGHVS and CDR2 FQNEAQ come from the germline V gene. The CDR3 runs to 13 residues. Trimming pared 4 bases from V and 4 bases from J, leaving 10 bases between. The CDR3 here is CASSSSSSYGYTF. As DNA, the CDR3 is TGTGCCAGCAGCTCGAGTAGTAGCTATGGCTACACCTTC.

At least ten counts were recorded for this clonotype. The rearrangement links TRBV10-3 to TRBJ1-5; no definite D call. The CDR3 length is 14 residues. Germline values: CDR1 ENHRY, CDR2 SYGVKD. V lost 0 bases to trimming and J lost 4 bases, with 7 bases between them. This CDR3 is CAISESGGNQPQHF. CDR3 in DNA: TGTGCCATCAGTGAGTCAGGCGGGAATCAGCCCCAGCATTTT.

The rearrangement links TRBV6-5 to TRBJ2-5; no firm D call. The CDR3 contains 12 residues. Trimming shortened V by 8 bases and J by 5 bases, and 12 bases separated the two germline ends. Per germline, CDR1 MNHEY and CDR2 SVGAGI. This CDR3 is CASRGERETQYF. CDR3 DNA: TGTGCCAGCCGTGGGGAAAGGGAGACCCAGTACTTC.

The gene calls are TRBV7-8 and TRBJ2-7; tentative D call: TRBD1 (5 bases). The CDR3 runs 14 residues. Trimming shortened V by 5 bases and J by 2 bases, and 13 bases separated the two germline ends. Germline V gene lookup returns CDR1 SGHVS and CDR2 FQNEAQ. CDR3 bases: TGTGCCAGCAGCCACCGACAGCCCGCCTACGAGCAGTACTTC. It specifies CASSHRQPAYEQYF.

The chain has TRBV6-2 or TRBV6-3 and TRBJ2-5; D may be TRBD1 (5 bases). CDR3 length: 14 amino acids. V lost 2 bases and J 5 bases, leaving 12 bases between the germline ends. Looked up from germline, CDR1 is MNHEY and CDR2 is SVGEGT. CDR3 loop: CASSYPLTVETQYF. CDR3 sequence (DNA): TGTGCCAGCAGTTACCCCCTGACAGTGGAGACCCAGTACTTC.

This clonotype has just a few counts. Written as DNA, the CDR3 is TGCAGTCTTGACGCGCAGGGGGACAAAAACATTCAGTACTTC. Its protein product is CSLDAQGDKNIQYF. The rearrangement joins TRBV20-1 to TRBJ2-4; 7 bases map to TRBD1. Germline V gene data show CDR1 as DFQATT and CDR2 as SNEGSKA (reference sequence). V was pared by 8 bases and J by 3 bases, with 10 bases of the junction left unmatched. The length of the CDR3 is 14 residues.

This clonotype was picked up many times. This rearrangement joins TRBV7-3 to TRBJ2-3; 12 nucleotides match TRBD2. The CDR3 length is 16 residues. The germline CDR1 and CDR2 sequences are SGHTA and FQGTGA. V was pared by 5 bases and J by 4 bases, with 7 bases of the junction left unmatched. The CDR3 protein is CASSPGLAGLADTQYF. Written as DNA, the CDR3 is TGTGCCAGCAGCCCCGGACTAGCGGGACTTGCAGATACGCAGTATTTT.

The rearrangement joins TRBV27 to TRBJ2-7, with D unclear. V was shortened by 4 bases and J by 7 bases, with 29 bases between the two germline ends. Germline V CDR1 and CDR2: MNHEY, SMNVEV (reference sequence). The CDR3 covers 18 residues. CDR3 region: CASSSTPSTPSTRWEQYF. In nucleotides, the CDR3 is TGTGCCAGCAGTTCGACCCCCTCTACACCCTCTACTCGGTGGGAGCAGTACTTC.

This clonotype occurred a few times. This sequence joins TRBV5-1 and TRBJ2-2; D is uncertain. The germline V and J ends were trimmed by 0 bases and 4 bases, with 10 bases remaining between them. Germline CDR1 reads SGHRS; CDR2 reads YFSETQ. The CDR3 length is 15 residues. In DNA form, the CDR3 reads TGCGCCAGCAGCTTGGCCCCGGCCAGCACCGGGGAGCTGTTTTTT. Its translation is CASSLAPASTGELFF.

In this sample, this clonotype turned up a few times. The genes are TRBV5-1 and TRBJ1-4, with D perhaps TRBD1 (5 bases). Looked up from germline, CDR1 is SGHRS and CDR2 is YFSETQ. The CDR3 runs 14 residues. Trimming removed 2 bases from V and 6 bases from J, with 11 bases in between. CDR3 nucleotide sequence: TGCGCCAGCAGCTTACAGGCCGAGGATGAAAAACTGTTTTTT. Translated, it gives CASSLQAEDEKLFF.

This clonotype was counted only a few times. The chain links TRBV27 to TRBJ2-3, with D possibly called TRBD1 or TRBD2 (5 bases each). CDR1 and CDR2 from the germline V gene are MNHEY and SMNVEV (reference sequence). The V end was cut by 3 bases, the J end by 6 bases, with 13 bases between. The CDR3 is made up of 14 amino acids. CDR3 region: CASSFGREWDTQYF. CDR3 DNA sequence: TGTGCCAGCAGTTTCGGCAGGGAGTGGGATACGCAGTATTTT.

The gene calls are TRBV20-1 and TRBJ2-1; the D is unclear. V lost 6 bases and J 1 base, leaving 16 bases between the germline ends. Germline V gives CDR1 DFQATT, CDR2 SNEGSKA (reference sequence). The CDR3 is 15 amino acids. CDR3 loop: CSAQNRRNSYNEQFF. CDR3 DNA sequence: TGCAGTGCCCAAAATAGGCGGAATTCCTACAATGAGCAGTTCTTC.

This clonotype was detected a few times. The chain uses TRBV28 and TRBJ2-1; TRBD2 is a possible D gene (6 bases). V lost 4 bases and J 10 bases, leaving 14 bases between the germline ends. The CDR3 sequence is 13 residues long. Germline V gives CDR1 MDHEN, CDR2 SYDVKM. The DNA of the CDR3 is TGTGCCAGCAGTTGGGGACTGGGTGTGGAGCAGTTCTTC. It yields the protein CASSWGLGVEQFF.

The V gene is TRBV7-9, the J gene TRBJ1-6; D not certain. Per germline, CDR1 SEHNR and CDR2 FQNEAQ (reference sequence). This CDR3 comprises 13 residues. Trimming pared 1 base from V and 12 bases from J, leaving 10 bases between. The CDR3, as DNA: TGTGCCAGCAGCTTAGAAGTGGGCGAACCCCTCCACTTT. It codes for CASSLEVGEPLHF.

A few counts support this clonotype. The chain couples TRBV24-1 to TRBJ2-1; D unclear. V was pared by 8 bases and J by 6 bases, with 13 bases between. CDR1 and CDR2 (germline): KGHDR, SFDVKD. This CDR3 has 13 amino acids. CDR3 in amino acids: CATKGSNGNEQFF. In DNA form, the CDR3 reads TGTGCCACCAAGGGAAGTAATGGCAATGAGCAGTTCTTC.

This clonotype occurred many times. The chain employs TRBV20-1 and TRBJ1-6; D is possibly TRBD1 (6 bases). CDR1 and CDR2 (germline): DFQATT, SNEGSKA (reference sequence). The V end lost 0 bases, the J end lost 5 bases, and 14 bases lay between the germline ends. There are 16 residues in the CDR3. CDR3 in amino acids: CSARDLQGPDNSPLHF. The CDR3 coding sequence is TGCAGTGCTAGAGATCTACAGGGACCGGATAATTCACCCCTCCACTTT.